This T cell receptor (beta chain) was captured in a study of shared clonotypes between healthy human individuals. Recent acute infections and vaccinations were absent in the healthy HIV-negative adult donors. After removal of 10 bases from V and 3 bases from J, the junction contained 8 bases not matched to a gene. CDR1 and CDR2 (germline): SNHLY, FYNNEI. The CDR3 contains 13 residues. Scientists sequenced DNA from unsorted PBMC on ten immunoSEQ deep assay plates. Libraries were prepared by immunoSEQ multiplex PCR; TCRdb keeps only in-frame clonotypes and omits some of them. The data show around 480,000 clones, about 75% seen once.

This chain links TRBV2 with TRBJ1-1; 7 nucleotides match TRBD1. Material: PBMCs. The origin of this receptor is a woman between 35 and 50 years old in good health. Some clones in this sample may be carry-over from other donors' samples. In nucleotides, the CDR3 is TGTGCCAAAAAACAGGGGTGGGACACTGAAGCTTTCTTT. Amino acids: CAKKQGWDTEAFF.